Listed below are T cell receptor beta chains from one sample, sequenced in a study of blood T cell repertoires in COVID-19. TCRdb's copy holds only in-frame clones and misses some; the assay was immunoSEQ multiplex PCR. The sample has around 38,000 clones, 70% to 90% seen once; the top ten hold roughly 4.5%. Sequenced sample: peripheral blood. The receptors here all came from a man in his 60s with COVID-19, enrolled during active disease. CDR3s include the opening cysteine and the closing phenylalanine or tryptophan. The D gene is left open where the match is weak. Clone size is given for some rows only: seen once, a few or many times, or a class if the clone is expanded.

clone_size: -
v_call: TRBV7-9
d_call: TRBD2
j_call: TRBJ2-1
cdr3_aa: CARSSGSYNEQFF
cdr3_nt: TGTGCCAGATCTAGCGGCTCCTACAATGAGCAGTTCTTC

clone_size: -
v_call: TRBV3-1/TRBV3-2
d_call: -
j_call: TRBJ2-1
cdr3_aa: CASSQASLLANEQFF
cdr3_nt: TGTGCCAGCAGCCAAGCCTCTCTACTAGCCAATGAGCAGTTCTTC

clone_size: -
v_call: TRBV9
d_call: -
j_call: TRBJ2-3
cdr3_aa: CASSVATRGLSTDTQYF
cdr3_nt: TGTGCCAGCAGCGTAGCTACGAGGGGGTTGAGCACAGATACGCAGTATTTT

clone_size: -
v_call: TRBV10-3
d_call: TRBD1
j_call: TRBJ2-5
cdr3_aa: CAISETRRGTGKETQYF
cdr3_nt: TGTGCCATCAGTGAGACCCGCCGTGGGACAGGAAAAGAGACCCAGTACTTC

clone_size: -
v_call: TRBV12-3/TRBV12-4
d_call: -
j_call: TRBJ1-2
cdr3_aa: CASSPRENYGYTF
cdr3_nt: TGTGCCAGCAGCCCAAGGGAGAACTATGGCTACACCTTC

clone_size: -
v_call: TRBV19
d_call: TRBD2
j_call: TRBJ2-4
cdr3_aa: CASSMGLAGGNIQYF
cdr3_nt: TGTGCCAGTAGTATGGGACTAGCGGGGGGCAACATTCAGTACTTC

clone_size: few
v_call: TRBV5-4
d_call: -
j_call: TRBJ1-1
cdr3_aa: CASSLQFQGGTEAFF
cdr3_nt: TGTGCCAGCAGCTTGCAGTTTCAGGGTGGCACTGAAGCTTTCTTT

clone_size: few
v_call: TRBV5-1
d_call: -
j_call: TRBJ1-2
cdr3_aa: CASSSGQSSNYGYTF
cdr3_nt: TGCGCCAGCAGCTCCGGACAGTCTTCCAACTATGGCTACACCTTC

clone_size: -
v_call: TRBV3-1/TRBV3-2
d_call: -
j_call: TRBJ2-3
cdr3_aa: CASSQEGSDTQYF
cdr3_nt: TGTGCCAGCAGCCAAGAGGGTAGCGATACGCAGTATTTT

clone_size: -
v_call: TRBV4-1
d_call: -
j_call: TRBJ2-7
cdr3_aa: CASSSVVAVSYEQYF
cdr3_nt: TGCGCCAGCAGCTCCGTTGTAGCGGTCTCCTACGAGCAGTACTTC

clone_size: -
v_call: TRBV28
d_call: TRBD1
j_call: TRBJ1-2
cdr3_aa: CASSPRTGGNGYTF
cdr3_nt: TGTGCCAGCAGCCCCCGGACAGGGGGCAATGGCTACACCTTC

clone_size: once
v_call: TRBV4-2
d_call: TRBD2
j_call: TRBJ2-1
cdr3_aa: CASSQGSGTSRSEQFF
cdr3_nt: TGTGCCAGCAGCCAAGGAAGCGGGACTAGCCGTTCTGAGCAGTTCTTC

clone_size: -
v_call: TRBV9
d_call: TRBD2
j_call: TRBJ2-7
cdr3_aa: CASSKGREDYEQYF
cdr3_nt: TGTGCCAGCAGCAAAGGGCGGGAGGACTACGAGCAGTACTTC

clone_size: -
v_call: TRBV3-1/TRBV3-2
d_call: TRBD1
j_call: TRBJ2-7
cdr3_aa: CASSHVSGTGFPYEQYF
cdr3_nt: TGTGCCAGCAGCCACGTCTCCGGGACAGGGTTCCCCTACGAGCAGTACTTC

clone_size: -
v_call: TRBV7-9
d_call: TRBD1
j_call: TRBJ1-6
cdr3_aa: CASSSGTGRGSPLHF
cdr3_nt: TGTGCCAGCAGCTCCGGGACAGGCCGGGGTTCACCCCTCCACTTT

clone_size: -
v_call: TRBV7-9
d_call: TRBD2
j_call: TRBJ2-1
cdr3_aa: CASSSPSGGVVYNEQFF
cdr3_nt: TGTGCCAGCAGCTCCCCTAGCGGCGGGGTGGTTTACAATGAGCAGTTCTTC

clone_size: medium-sized
v_call: TRBV10-2
d_call: -
j_call: TRBJ2-7
cdr3_aa: CASSAGLSYEQYF
cdr3_nt: TGCGCCAGCAGTGCCGGACTTTCCTACGAGCAGTACTTC

clone_size: -
v_call: TRBV10-2
d_call: TRBD1
j_call: TRBJ1-5
cdr3_aa: CASSEAAGQGIPQPQHF
cdr3_nt: TGCGCCAGCAGTGAGGCCGCGGGACAGGGAATTCCTCAGCCCCAGCATTTT

clone_size: -
v_call: TRBV6-2/TRBV6-3
d_call: TRBD1
j_call: TRBJ1-5
cdr3_aa: CASSLHPPGQGLSNQPQHF
cdr3_nt: TGTGCCAGCAGCTTACATCCACCGGGACAGGGCTTGAGCAATCAGCCCCAGCATTTT

clone_size: -
v_call: TRBV7-2
d_call: -
j_call: TRBJ1-3
cdr3_aa: CASSPVSSGNTIYF
cdr3_nt: TGTGCCAGCAGCCCAGTAAGCTCTGGAAACACCATATATTTT

clone_size: few
v_call: TRBV4-3
d_call: -
j_call: TRBJ1-5
cdr3_aa: CASSQDQLSNQPQHF
cdr3_nt: TGCGCCAGCAGCCAAGATCAACTAAGCAATCAGCCCCAGCATTTT

clone_size: -
v_call: TRBV6-1
d_call: -
j_call: TRBJ2-1
cdr3_aa: CASSEGHTTEQFF
cdr3_nt: TGTGCCAGCAGTGAAGGACATACGACTGAGCAGTTCTTC

clone_size: -
v_call: TRBV28
d_call: TRBD2
j_call: TRBJ2-7
cdr3_aa: CASSSIGLAGEWGQYF
cdr3_nt: TGTGCCAGCAGTTCCATCGGACTAGCGGGAGAGTGGGGGCAGTACTTC

clone_size: -
v_call: TRBV6-1
d_call: -
j_call: TRBJ1-5
cdr3_aa: CASSDTRSQPQHF
cdr3_nt: TGTGCCAGCAGTGATACCAGGTCTCAGCCCCAGCATTTT

clone_size: -
v_call: TRBV4-1
d_call: -
j_call: TRBJ2-7
cdr3_aa: CASSQEGALYEQYF
cdr3_nt: TGCGCCAGCAGCCAAGAAGGGGCTCTCTACGAGCAGTACTTC

clone_size: -
v_call: TRBV18
d_call: -
j_call: TRBJ1-2
cdr3_aa: CASSPPETPNRYYGYTF
cdr3_nt: TGTGCCAGCTCACCACCAGAGACACCCAACCGGTACTATGGCTACACCTTC

clone_size: -
v_call: TRBV9
d_call: TRBD1
j_call: TRBJ2-1
cdr3_aa: CASSTRQGAVYEQFF
cdr3_nt: TGTGCCAGCAGCACCCGACAGGGGGCGGTCTATGAGCAGTTCTTC

clone_size: -
v_call: TRBV30
d_call: TRBD1
j_call: TRBJ1-3
cdr3_aa: CAQRDRSGNTIYF
cdr3_nt: TGTGCCCAAAGGGACAGGTCTGGAAACACCATATATTTT

clone_size: -
v_call: TRBV4-1
d_call: -
j_call: TRBJ1-2
cdr3_aa: CASSQEAYAEGYTF
cdr3_nt: TGCGCCAGCAGCCAAGAGGCTTACGCGGAGGGCTACACCTTC